These 21 T cell receptor beta chains originate from one sample sequenced in a study of cytomegalovirus exposure and HLA in healthy donors. This table comes from immunoSEQ multiplex PCR, and its TCRdb copy is limited to in-frame clones, with some not included. This sample has 150,000 to 200,000 clones, with about 80% found just once. Sequences were obtained from PBMCs. These receptors were taken from a young woman in good health and CMV-seropositive.

The chain combines TRBV11-2 with TRBJ2-7; 8 positions match TRBD1. The junction had 12 bases not matched to a gene; V was cut back by 7 bases and J by 4 bases. CDR1 is SGHAT and CDR2 is FQNNGV in the germline V gene. The CDR3 is 15 amino acids. CDR3 sequence (DNA): TGTGCCAGCACCTCGGGGCGGCAGGGGGCTTACGAGCAGTACTTC. Its protein is CASTSGRQGAYEQYF.

The rearrangement links TRBV27 to TRBJ2-2; D perhaps matches TRBD1 (6 bases). CDR3 length: 15 residues. Trimming left V 3 bases short and J 9 bases short, with 17 bases between. Per germline, CDR1 MNHEY and CDR2 SMNVEV (reference sequence). This chain's CDR3 is CASSFRVGGSRELFF. DNA for the CDR3: TGTGCCAGCAGTTTCCGAGTAGGGGGTAGCCGGGAGCTGTTTTTT.

This clone showed up just a few times. This chain links TRBV2 with TRBJ1-2; unclear D gene. Germline lookup yields CDR1 SNHLY and CDR2 FYNNEI. Deletions cut 6 bases from V and 8 bases from J, with 4 bases between. The CDR3 totals 9 residues. Written as DNA, the CDR3 is TGTGCCAGCAGGTCAGGCTACACCTTC. Translating it yields CASRSGYTF.

The V gene is TRBV19, the J gene TRBJ2-7, with 12 bases identical to TRBD1. Germline V gives CDR1 LNHDA, CDR2 SQIVND (reference sequence). After removal of 2 bases from V and 5 bases from J, the junction contained 4 bases not matched to a gene. The CDR3 sequence is 15 residues long. As DNA, the CDR3 is TGTGCCAGTAGTATACTGGGACAGGGGGCCCACGAGCAGTACTTC. Amino acids: CASSILGQGAHEQYF.

The chain joins TRBV6-1 to TRBJ1-3; unclear D gene. CDR1 and CDR2 from the germline V gene are MNHNS and SASEGT. The CDR3 runs to 16 residues. V lost 2 bases, J lost 4 bases, and 15 bases lay in between. CDR3 protein: CASSETSGPGGNTIYF. CDR3 coding DNA: TGTGCCAGCAGTGAAACGAGCGGGCCGGGAGGAAACACCATATATTTT.

CDR3 in DNA: TGTGCCAGCAGCGTAAGTCAGCCGGGTTCGCAGTATTTT. Encoded protein: CASSVSQPGSQYF. This sequence joins TRBV9 and TRBJ2-3; D unclear. This CDR3 has 13 residues. V gave up 1 base and J gave up 10 bases, with 13 bases separating them. CDR1 is SGDLS, CDR2 YYNGEE, per germline.

The chain uses TRBV6-4 and TRBJ2-3, with D tentatively TRBD2 (6 bases). V shed 2 bases and J shed 4 bases, with 13 bases lying between them. The CDR3 consists of 15 residues. Looked up from germline, CDR1 is MRHNA and CDR2 is SNTAGT. CDR3 in amino acids: CASSDGGRTADTQYF. In DNA form, the CDR3 reads TGTGCCAGCAGTGACGGGGGGAGGACCGCAGATACGCAGTATTTT.

The rearrangement uses TRBV5-1 and TRBJ1-5; maybe TRBD1 (6 bases). The CDR3 has 14 amino acids. Trimming took 4 bases from V and 3 from J, leaving 11 bases between them. Germline assignment: CDR1 SGHRS and CDR2 YFSETQ. In nucleotides, the CDR3 is TGCGCCAGCAGCGAAGGACAGCCCAATCAGCCCCAGCATTTT. Encoded protein: CASSEGQPNQPQHF.

The chain is built from TRBV13 and TRBJ1-3; D ambiguous. Germline lookup yields CDR1 PRHDT and CDR2 FYEKMQ (reference sequence). V lost 4 bases, J lost 0 bases, and 13 bases lay in between. The CDR3 is 16 amino acids. CDR3 in amino acids: CASSYKIVSSGNTIYF. CDR3 nucleotides: TGTGCCAGCAGCTACAAGATCGTCAGCTCTGGAAACACCATATATTTT.

This clone was detected only once. The genes are TRBV27 and TRBJ2-7; 7 bases are a match to TRBD2. The CDR3 is 15 residues long. V gave up 4 bases and J gave up 1 base; unmatched junction bases: 7. Germline CDR1 MNHEY, CDR2 SMNVEV (reference sequence). The chain's CDR3 is CASSYTGGLSYEQYF. In nucleotides, the CDR3 is TGTGCCAGCAGTTACACCGGGGGACTATCCTACGAGCAGTACTTC.

The rearrangement links TRBV7-3 to TRBJ2-3; 7 bases fit TRBD2. Germline V gives CDR1 SGHTA, CDR2 FQGTGA. Trimming removed 2 bases from V and 2 bases from J; junction bases left unmatched: 7. CDR3 length equals 16 residues. The CDR3 spells CASSLAGGGLTDTQYF. The CDR3 DNA follows: TGTGCCAGCAGCTTAGCAGGCGGGGGACTCACAGATACGCAGTATTTT. Together with reference TRBV7-3 and TRBJ2-3, the CDR3 gives the full variable domain: GAGVSQTPSNKVTEKGKYVELRCDPISGHTALYWYRQSLGQGPEFLIYFQGTGAADDSGLPNDRFFAVRPEGSVSTLKIQRTERGDSAVYLCASSLAGGGLTDTQYFGPGTRLTVL.

This clone was counted only a few times. This chain links TRBV18 with TRBJ2-2, with 7 positions matching TRBD1. This CDR3 has 14 amino acids. Germline V CDR1 and CDR2: KGHSH, LQKENI. V dropped 4 bases and J dropped 3; count of bases not matched to a gene: 2. CDR3 protein: CASSLQGHTGELFF. DNA of the CDR3: TGTGCCAGCTCACTACAGGGGCACACCGGGGAGCTGTTTTTT. The full variable domain, rest sourced from reference TRBV18 and TRBJ2-2, is NAGVMQNPRHLVRRRGQEARLRCSPMKGHSHVYWYRQLPEEGLKFMVYLQKENIIDESGMPKERFSAEFPKEGPSILRIQQVVRGDSAAYFCASSLQGHTGELFFGEGSRLTVL.

The chain uses TRBV2 and TRBJ1-2, with 9 bases aligning to TRBD1. V was pared by 6 bases and J by 3 bases, with 8 bases of the junction left unmatched. From germline, CDR1 is SNHLY and CDR2 FYNNEI. The CDR3 extends over 15 amino acids. DNA of the CDR3: TGTGCCAGCAGAGCCGAACAGGGGGCATACTATGGCTACACCTTC. Amino acids: CASRAEQGAYYGYTF.

The DNA for the CDR3 is TGTGCCACCAGCAGAGATCAGTACCCCAACTATGGCTACACCTTC. Its translation is CATSRDQYPNYGYTF. The rearrangement uses TRBV15 and TRBJ1-2; D remains ambiguous. There are 15 residues in the CDR3. Germline V gene lookup returns CDR1 LNHNV and CDR2 YYDKDF (reference sequence). The V end lost 0 bases, the J end lost 2 bases, and 10 bases lay between the germline ends.

This clone has only one observation. This chain joins TRBV4-1 and TRBJ2-2; D perhaps matches TRBD1 (6 bases). The CDR3 has 16 amino acids. V dropped 0 bases and J dropped 6 bases, with 14 bases sitting between them. CDR1 is MGHRA, CDR2 YSYEKL, per germline. The CDR3 reads CASSQEGGSGAGELFF. In nucleotides, the CDR3 is TGCGCCAGCAGCCAAGAAGGGGGTTCTGGGGCCGGGGAGCTGTTTTTT.

The chain carries TRBV6-1 and TRBJ2-1, with TRBD2 identical over 12 bases. V gave up 0 bases and J gave up 7 bases; unmatched junction bases: 4. Germline CDR1 is MNHNS and CDR2 is SASEGT. The CDR3 contains 16 residues. The CDR3 DNA reads TGTGCCAGCAGTGAAGCGCCTAGCGGGGGGGATAATGAGCAGTTCTTC. Translation: CASSEAPSGGDNEQFF.

The chain links TRBV19 to TRBJ1-4; D may be TRBD1 (6 bases). The CDR3 covers 16 residues. Trimming pared 8 bases from V and 2 bases from J, leaving 18 bases between. CDR1 LNHDA and CDR2 SQIVND come from the germline V gene (reference sequence). The CDR3 reads CASAKDSVTTNEKLFF. The CDR3 DNA sequence: TGTGCCAGTGCCAAGGACAGCGTCACGACTAATGAAAAACTGTTTTTT. The full variable domain, rest sourced from reference TRBV19 and TRBJ1-4, is DGGITQSPKYLFRKEGQNVTLSCEQNLNHDAMYWYRQDPGQGLRLIYYSQIVNDFQKGDIAEGYSVSREKKESFPLTVTSAQKNPTAFYLCASAKDSVTTNEKLFFGSGTQLSVL.

The chain links TRBV19 to TRBJ1-6; possibly TRBD1 for D (5 bases). The V and J ends lost 10 bases and 4 bases respectively, with 8 bases between them. This CDR3 has 12 residues. In germline, CDR1 is LNHDA, CDR2 SQIVND (reference sequence). CDR3 DNA sequence: TGTGCCACAAGACAGTATAATTCACCCCTCCACTTT. Amino acid sequence: CATRQYNSPLHF.

The rearrangement links TRBV4-2 to TRBJ1-1; TRBD1 aligns across 7 bases. This CDR3 spans 14 amino acids. Germline CDR1 reads LGHNA; CDR2 reads YNFKEQ. With V trimmed by 3 bases and J by 1 base, 2 bases remained unmatched. This chain's CDR3 is CASSHGQENTEAFF. The CDR3 DNA sequence: TGTGCCAGCAGCCACGGACAGGAGAACACTGAAGCTTTCTTT.

Comments on this clone: Additional DNA sequences in this sample encode the identical CDR3. V usage is TRBV6-5 and J usage is TRBJ2-1; weak D call: TRBD2 (5 bases). The V end lost 0 bases, the J end lost 4 bases, and 7 bases lay between the germline ends. Germline values: CDR1 MNHEY, CDR2 SVGAGI. CDR3 length: 14 residues. The DNA of the CDR3 is TGTGCCAGCAGTTACTCGAGGGTTTACAATGAGCAGTTCTTC. The encoded protein is CASSYSRVYNEQFF.

The chain combines TRBV9 with TRBJ2-1; 8 bases line up with TRBD1. The CDR3 loop spans 17 amino acids. Germline V gene sequence: CDR1 SGDLS, CDR2 YYNGEE. The trim removed 0 bases at V and 3 bases at J, leaving 8 bases unmatched. The CDR3 here is CASSVEGVGTGYNEQFF. CDR3 coding DNA: TGTGCCAGCAGCGTAGAAGGTGTTGGGACAGGCTACAATGAGCAGTTCTTC.